The rows below give T cell receptor beta chains drawn from one sample of a study of cytomegalovirus exposure and HLA in healthy donors. Data came from immunoSEQ multiplex PCR; TCRdb stores just in-frame clones and leaves some out. The repertoire holds about 140,000 clones, with 80% as singletons. The sequenced material came from PBMCs. The receptors were sampled from a male donor in good health and CMV-seronegative. Both conserved end residues are part of each CDR3. The D gene is left open where the match is weak. The listing skips clone size in some rows; elsewhere it reads once, few, many or a size class.

d_gene	abundance	v_gene	j_gene	CDR3nt	CDR3aa
.	.	TRBV7-3	TRBJ2-1	TGTGCCAGCAGCTTAACTTACAGCAATGAGCAGTTCTTC	CASSLTYSNEQFF
.	.	TRBV6-6	TRBJ1-1	TGTGCCAGCAACCAGGGGACGACGGGAGGGTTCTTT	CASNQGTTGGFF
.	.	TRBV5-1	TRBJ2-7	TGCGCCAGCAGCTTAGGGACAATCTACGAGCAGTACTTC	CASSLGTIYEQYF
.	few	TRBV11-2	TRBJ2-3	TGTGCCAGCAGCATGCGGAGGGTATCCCCAGATACGCAGTATTTT	CASSMRRVSPDTQYF
.	.	TRBV5-5	TRBJ1-1	TGTGCCAGCAGCTTGGTGGAGTACGCCGAAGCTTTCTTT	CASSLVEYAEAFF
.	.	TRBV7-9	TRBJ2-1	TGTGCCAGCAGCCCTCTTTCTACCGGCTCCTACAATGAGCAGTTCTTC	CASSPLSTGSYNEQFF
.	few	TRBV28	TRBJ2-2	TGTGCCAGCAGTCCAACAATGTACGGGGAGCTGTTTTTT	CASSPTMYGELFF
TRBD1	.	TRBV4-1	TRBJ2-5	TGCGCCAGCAGCCAACCCTGGGGGACAGGGAAAGAGACCCAGTACTTC	CASSQPWGTGKETQYF
TRBD2	.	TRBV2	TRBJ2-1	TGTGCCAGCCGCGCGGGGGGCCGCTCCTACAATGAGCAGTTCTTC	CASRAGGRSYNEQFF
TRBD1	few	TRBV19	TRBJ1-5	TGTGCCAGTAGTGCTTCCGGGACAGTCAATCAGCCCCAGCATTTT	CASSASGTVNQPQHF
.	once	TRBV28	TRBJ1-2	TGTGCCAGCAGGGGGGGGCCGGGGCGAAACTATGGCTACACCTTC	CASRGGPGRNYGYTF
.	.	TRBV6-5	TRBJ2-7	TGTGCCAGCAGCACAGGCTCTACTGAGCAGTACTTC	CASSTGSTEQYF
TRBD2	.	TRBV6-1	TRBJ2-3	TGTGCCAGCAGTATAACTAGCGGGGTTGCAGATACGCAGTATTTT	CASSITSGVADTQYF
TRBD1	.	TRBV10-3	TRBJ2-2	TGTGCCATCAGCGGGGAAGGGACAGGTGCACACACCGGGGAGCTGTTTTTT	CAISGEGTGAHTGELFF
TRBD2	.	TRBV7-3	TRBJ2-1	TGTGCCAGCAGCTCTAGCGGGGCAGCGATGAACAATGAGCAGTTCTTC	CASSSSGAAMNNEQFF
.	.	TRBV30	TRBJ2-7	TGTGCCTGGAGTGGAGTAGGAGGGGAGGCCTACGAGCAGTACTTC	CAWSGVGGEAYEQYF
.	.	TRBV5-6	TRBJ1-2	TGTGCCAGCAGCCAGACAGCTCTGCAGGGGTTTGGCTACACCTTC	CASSQTALQGFGYTF
.	once	TRBV5-4	TRBJ2-7	TGTGCCAGCAGCGGAGACTCCTACGAGCAGTACTTC	CASSGDSYEQYF
.	few	TRBV6-5	TRBJ1-4	TGTGCCAGCAGTCAGGCGGGGGGACCTAATGAAAAACTGTTTTTT	CASSQAGGPNEKLFF
TRBD1	.	TRBV28	TRBJ1-2	TGTGCCAGCGATCTATCCGGGACAGGGACCTATGGCTACACCTTC	CASDLSGTGTYGYTF
.	.	TRBV5-1	TRBJ2-7	TGCGCCAGCAGCTTGGAGGCAGGTCCCTCCTACGAGCAGTACTTC	CASSLEAGPSYEQYF
TRBD2	.	TRBV4-1	TRBJ2-3	TGCGCCAGCAGCCAAGACGCACTAGCGGTCACAGATACGCAGTATTTT	CASSQDALAVTDTQYF
TRBD2	.	TRBV10-2	TRBJ2-7	TGCGCCAGCAGAGATCAAGCGGGGGCGTACGAGCAGTACTTC	CASRDQAGAYEQYF
TRBD1	.	TRBV7-9	TRBJ1-5	TGTGCCAGCAGCGGAGGGACAGGGGGTCTCAATCAGCCCCAGCATTTT	CASSGGTGGLNQPQHF
TRBD2	.	TRBV30	TRBJ2-5	TGTGCCTGGGCTCAGCATGGGGGGGTGGAGACCCAGTACTTC	CAWAQHGGVETQYF
TRBD1	.	TRBV7-9	TRBJ1-4	TGTGCCAGCAGCTCAGACAGGGGAAGTGCAACTAATGAAAAACTGTTTTTT	CASSSDRGSATNEKLFF
TRBD1	.	TRBV6-6	TRBJ1-2	TGTGCCAGCAGTTACGGACAGGCTGGGGCTGGCTACACCTTC	CASSYGQAGAGYTF
TRBD2	.	TRBV29-1	TRBJ2-5	TGCAGCGTCGTTGGGACTAGCGGGCCCTATAACGAGTACTTC	CSVVGTSGPYNEYF
TRBD2	once	TRBV5-4	TRBJ2-3	TGTGCCAGCAGCTTAGCGGGGGTCTACACAGATACGCAGTATTTT	CASSLAGVYTDTQYF
TRBD1	.	TRBV29-1	TRBJ2-7	TGCAGCGTTGGAACCGGGACAGCACCCTACGAGCAGTACTTC	CSVGTGTAPYEQYF
.	.	TRBV19	TRBJ2-2	TGTGCCAGTAGTATCGGAGTGGGGGCGCATACCGGGGAGCTGTTTTTT	CASSIGVGAHTGELFF
TRBD1	.	TRBV5-1	TRBJ1-4	TGCGCCAGCCAACAGGGGGTAACGACCAATGAAAAACTGTTTTTT	CASQQGVTTNEKLFF
.	.	TRBV6-6	TRBJ1-5	TGTGCCAGCAGTAGCCTATTAACGCAGCCCCAGCATTTT	CASSSLLTQPQHF
.	.	TRBV4-3	TRBJ1-1	TGCGCCAGCAGTCAGGATACAGGGTCTTACACTGAAGCTTTCTTT	CASSQDTGSYTEAFF
.	.	TRBV4-1	TRBJ1-5	TGCGCCAGCAGCCAAGAAGTGCGTCAGCCCCAGCATTTT	CASSQEVRQPQHF
.	few	TRBV12-2	TRBJ2-7	TGTGCAAGTCGCTCGGGGACAGGGAGGGGGTACGAGCAGTACTTC	CASRSGTGRGYEQYF
TRBD2	.	TRBV9	TRBJ2-3	TGTGCCAGCAGCCCCCTAGCGGGGGGAGGGGATACGCAGTATTTT	CASSPLAGGGDTQYF
TRBD2	few	TRBV7-6	TRBJ2-1	TGTGCCAGCAGCTTGGGGGGGGGCTACAATGAGCAGTTCTTC	CASSLGGGYNEQFF
.	.	TRBV5-1	TRBJ1-1	TGCGCCAGCGTGGACACCTCGATGAACACTGAAGCTTTCTTT	CASVDTSMNTEAFF
.	.	TRBV11-2	TRBJ1-3	TGTGCCAGCAGCAATTGGCCAGGGTCTGGAAACACCATATATTTT	CASSNWPGSGNTIYF
.	few	TRBV19	TRBJ1-2	TGTGCCAGTAGGGGCTCTGATATCTTGGCTAACTATGGCTACACCTTC	CASRGSDILANYGYTF
.	.	TRBV30	TRBJ1-2	TGTGCCTGGAGTCCCCCCGGGACACGGGTTGGTCGGACCTTC	CAWSPPGTRVGRTF
.	.	TRBV7-9	TRBJ1-2	TGTGCCAGCAGCCCGCAGGGTAACTATGGCTACACCTTC	CASSPQGNYGYTF
.	.	TRBV13	TRBJ1-2	TGTGCCAGCAGCTTAGTTTCGGTGGTACAGAGCTATGGCTACACCTTC	CASSLVSVVQSYGYTF
.	.	TRBV28	TRBJ2-7	TGTGCCAGCACAGGGCCGGGGGAAAGTAGAACCTACGAGCAGTACTTC	CASTGPGESRTYEQYF
TRBD1	.	TRBV18	TRBJ1-1	TGTGCCAGCTCACCACTTTCTGGGACAGAGAACACTGAAGCTTTCTTT	CASSPLSGTENTEAFF
TRBD2	.	TRBV27	TRBJ2-3	TGTGCCAGCAGTCCGTACTGGACTAGCGGGGAGACCACAGATACGCAGTATTTT	CASSPYWTSGETTDTQYF
TRBD1	.	TRBV9	TRBJ1-6	TGTGCCAGCAGCGTTACAGGGGTCGATTCACCCCTCCACTTT	CASSVTGVDSPLHF
.	.	TRBV28	TRBJ2-7	TGTGCCAGCAGCCCCCTCCGAGCGGTCTCCTACGAGCAGTACTTC	CASSPLRAVSYEQYF
.	.	TRBV4-1	TRBJ2-5	TGCGCCAGCAGCCATCCTATAGGGGGACGGCGCAAAGAGACCCAGTACTTC	CASSHPIGGRRKETQYF
.	few	TRBV11-2	TRBJ2-5	TGTGCCAGCAGCTTAGAACTGACAGAGAGACAAGAGACCCAGTACTTC	CASSLELTERQETQYF
.	once	TRBV19	TRBJ2-4	TGTGCCAGTAGTAGACAGCAAGACGAGAAAAACATTCAGTACTTC	CASSRQQDEKNIQYF
TRBD1	.	TRBV19	TRBJ1-2	TGTGCCAGTAGTCCCGACCGGACAGGGGGCTACACCTTC	CASSPDRTGGYTF